The 16 T cell receptor beta chains below come from one sample, sequenced in a study of cytomegalovirus exposure and HLA in healthy donors. Researchers ran the PCR with 60 Vbeta and 13 Jbeta primers. TCRdb's copy holds only in-frame clones and misses some; the assay was immunoSEQ multiplex PCR. Of some 120,000 clones in the sample, around three quarters are singletons; the top ten hold roughly 13%. Specimen: PBMCs. The receptors here all came from a woman aged 35 to 49 in good health and CMV-seropositive.

This clone was found a few times. This rearrangement joins TRBV6-5 to TRBJ1-1, with D uncertain. The germline CDR1 and CDR2 sequences are MNHEY and SVGAGI. V was pared by 2 bases and J by 10 bases, with 14 bases between. CDR3 length equals 13 residues. CDR3 protein: CASSYVSRSTAFF. DNA for the CDR3: TGTGCCAGCAGTTACGTTTCCCGTTCTACAGCTTTCTTT.

The chain employs TRBV6-1 and TRBJ1-5, with no clear D. The CDR3 totals 15 residues. The germline V and J ends were trimmed by 2 bases and 3 bases, with 11 bases remaining between them. CDR1 and CDR2 from the germline V gene are MNHNS and SASEGT. The CDR3 DNA reads TGTGCCAGCAGTGAAACAGTGTCAGTCAATCAGCCCCAGCATTTT. It encodes CASSETVSVNQPQHF.

The chain combines TRBV5-1 with TRBJ2-7, with TRBD1 matching 9 bases. Unmatched junction bases numbered 2, after V lost 4 bases and J lost 3 bases. Germline values: CDR1 SGHRS, CDR2 YFSETQ. This CDR3 is 13 amino acids long. CDR3 residues: CASSGTGFYEQYF. Here the CDR3 DNA reads TGCGCCAGCAGCGGGACAGGGTTCTACGAGCAGTACTTC.

This chain connects TRBV2 to TRBJ1-2; 8 nucleotides match TRBD1. CDR3 length: 16 amino acids. Germline V gives CDR1 SNHLY, CDR2 FYNNEI. With V trimmed by 5 bases and J by 8 bases, 16 bases remained unmatched. This CDR3 is CASSLRAGRGLTGYTF. The CDR3 DNA is TGTGCCAGCAGTCTCCGGGCGGGCAGGGGGCTCACCGGCTACACCTTC.

This clone occurred once. The gene calls are TRBV5-6 and TRBJ2-7, with 12 bases lining up with TRBD1. CDR1 is SGHDT and CDR2 is YYEEEE in the germline V gene. This CDR3 spans 16 amino acids. V was pared by 4 bases and J by 0 bases, with 5 bases of the junction left unmatched. CDR3 coding DNA: TGTGCCAGCAGCAGGGACAGGGGGCAAAGCTCCTACGAGCAGTACTTC. This gives the protein CASSRDRGQSSYEQYF.

This clone was observed a single time. The gene calls are TRBV2 and TRBJ1-4; a weak D match, TRBD1 (5 bases). The V gene's germline CDR1 is SNHLY and CDR2 FYNNEI. V was cut by 5 bases and J by 5 bases, with 12 bases left in between. The CDR3 spans 14 residues. CDR3 coding DNA: TGTGCCAGCAGTAGAGGACAAACCAATGAAAAACTGTTTTTT. Protein sequence: CASSRGQTNEKLFF.

The CDR3 bases are TGTGCCAGCAGCTCGCGGACAGGGGGCGACAGCAATCAGCCCCAGCATTTT. It translates to CASSSRTGGDSNQPQHF. The chain uses TRBV7-8 and TRBJ1-5; the match to TRBD1 covers 11 bases. CDR3 length: 17 amino acids. CDR1 SGHVS and CDR2 FQNEAQ come from the germline V gene. V shed 4 bases and J 1 base; nucleotides not matched to a gene: 6.

The rearrangement links TRBV28 to TRBJ2-3, with D unclear. Germline CDR1 MDHEN, CDR2 SYDVKM. CDR3 size: 13 residues. Trimming cost V 5 bases and J 0 bases, with 6 bases left between them. The CDR3 bases are TGTGCCAGCAGTGATCAGAGCACAGATACGCAGTATTTT. It encodes CASSDQSTDTQYF.

This clone was counted only a few times. The gene calls are TRBV5-4 and TRBJ1-2; a possible D gene is TRBD1 (5 bases). This CDR3 comprises 17 residues. With 2 bases removed from V and 8 bases from J, the gap between germline ends came to 25 bases. CDR1 is SGHNT, CDR2 YYREEE, per germline (reference sequence). The CDR3 sequence is CASSLRGGRRGSGGYTF. CDR3 coding DNA: TGTGCCAGCAGCTTAAGGGGAGGGCGAAGGGGTTCTGGAGGCTACACCTTC.

This chain uses TRBV6-8 with TRBJ2-1; no clear D. The CDR3 is 17 amino acids. V lost 5 bases and J lost 2, with 19 bases in between. In germline, CDR1 is MNHGY, CDR2 SAAAGT. The CDR3 reads CASSPITESSTYNEQFF. CDR3 nucleotide sequence: TGTGCCAGCAGTCCGATTACCGAGAGTAGTACCTACAATGAGCAGTTCTTC.

The rearrangement joins TRBV5-6 to TRBJ1-2, with 10 bases that match TRBD1. J lost 4 bases, V lost 3 bases, and 18 bases had no gene match. CDR1 SGHDT and CDR2 YYEEEE come from the germline V gene. The CDR3 totals 19 residues. The CDR3 loop reads CASSSNSGTGVQFFYGYTF. The CDR3 DNA follows: TGTGCCAGCAGCTCAAACTCAGGGACAGGGGTACAGTTTTTCTATGGCTACACCTTC.

J is TRBJ2-1 and V is TRBV5-1; 12 bases match TRBD2. Looked up from germline, CDR1 is SGHRS and CDR2 is YFSETQ. Losses at the gene ends were 4 bases for V and 4 bases for J; bases not matched to a gene: 6. CDR3 length equals 16 residues. This CDR3 is CASSRGTSGLYNEQFF. The CDR3 DNA follows: TGCGCCAGCAGCCGAGGGACTAGCGGGTTGTACAATGAGCAGTTCTTC. Complete variable domain (other parts from reference TRBV5-1 and TRBJ2-1): KAGVTQTPRYLIKTRGQQVTLSCSPISGHRSVSWYQQTPGQGLQFLFEYFSETQRNKGNFPGRFSGRQFSNSRSEMNVSTLELGDSALYLCASSRGTSGLYNEQFFGPGTRLTVL.

The rearrangement joins TRBV7-8 to TRBJ2-7; weak D call: TRBD2 (5 bases). Trimming pared 0 bases from V and 7 bases from J, leaving 13 bases between. CDR1 and CDR2 from the germline V gene are SGHVS and FQNEAQ. The CDR3 is 14 amino acids. CDR3 coding DNA: TGTGCCAGCAGCTTAGCGGGAGAACTACGGGAGCAGTACTTC. This translates into CASSLAGELREQYF.

The gene calls are TRBV6-1 and TRBJ1-3, with 8 bases that match TRBD1. Germline trimming cut 4 bases from V and 4 bases from J; bases unmatched to any gene: 3. Germline V gene sequence: CDR1 MNHNS, CDR2 SASEGT. CDR3 length: 14 amino acids. CDR3 sequence (DNA): TGTGCCAGCAGTGCCCGGGACAGGGGAAACACCATATATTTT. The encoded protein is CASSARDRGNTIYF.

The rearrangement uses TRBV19 and TRBJ1-5, with 11 positions matching TRBD1. The CDR3 extends over 18 amino acids. Per germline, CDR1 LNHDA and CDR2 SQIVND (reference sequence). V shed 6 bases, J shed 1 base, and the junction held 11 bases outside the gene matches. This chain's CDR3 is CASSLGQGGISSNQPQHF. CDR3 nucleotides: TGTGCCAGTAGCTTGGGACAGGGGGGGATTTCGAGCAATCAGCCCCAGCATTTT.

The J gene is TRBJ2-1, the V gene TRBV4-2; 9 bases match TRBD2. Germline lookup yields CDR1 LGHNA and CDR2 YNFKEQ. CDR3 length: 16 residues. J gave up 10 bases and V 2 bases, and 12 bases lay outside the gene matches. The CDR3 here is CASSQPFLSSGTEQFF. As DNA, the CDR3 is TGTGCCAGCAGCCAACCCTTTCTATCTAGCGGGACGGAGCAGTTCTTC.